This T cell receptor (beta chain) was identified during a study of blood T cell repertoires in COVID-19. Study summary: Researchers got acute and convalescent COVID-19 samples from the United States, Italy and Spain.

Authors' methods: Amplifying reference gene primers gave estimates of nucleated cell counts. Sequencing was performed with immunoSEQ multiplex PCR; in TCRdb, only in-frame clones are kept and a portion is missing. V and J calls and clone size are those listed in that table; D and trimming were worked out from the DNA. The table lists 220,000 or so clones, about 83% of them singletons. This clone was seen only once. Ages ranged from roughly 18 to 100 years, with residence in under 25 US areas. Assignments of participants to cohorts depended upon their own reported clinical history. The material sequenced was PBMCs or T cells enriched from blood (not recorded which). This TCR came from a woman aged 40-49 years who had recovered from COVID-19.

The DNA of the CDR3 is TGTGCCAGTAGCAAACCGGGACTAGCGGCCACAGATACGCAGTATTTT. Encoded protein: CASSKPGLAATDTQYF. V and J are TRBV19 and TRBJ2-3; the match to TRBD2 covers 11 bases. Germline lookup yields CDR1 LNHDA and CDR2 SQIVND (reference sequence). This CDR3 has 16 residues. J lost 2 bases, V lost 6 bases, and 7 bases had no gene match.